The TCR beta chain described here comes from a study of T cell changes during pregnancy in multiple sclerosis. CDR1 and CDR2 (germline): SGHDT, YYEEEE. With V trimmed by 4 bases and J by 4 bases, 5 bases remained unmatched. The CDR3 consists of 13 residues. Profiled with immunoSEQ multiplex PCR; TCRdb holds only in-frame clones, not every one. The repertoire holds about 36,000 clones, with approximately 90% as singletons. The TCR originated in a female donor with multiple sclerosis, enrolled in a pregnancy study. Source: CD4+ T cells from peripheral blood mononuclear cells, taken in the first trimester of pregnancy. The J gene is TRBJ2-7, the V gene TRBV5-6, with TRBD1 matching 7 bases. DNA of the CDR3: TGTGCCAGCAGCCCTCAGGGGGTATACGAGCAGTACTTC. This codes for CASSPQGVYEQYF.